This T cell receptor beta chain comes out of a study of lymphopenia after photon versus proton radiotherapy. Study-level points and caveats: Under photons, naive T cells and diversity fell while effector/memory populations rose.

With regard to this clone: Its matching antigen is unknown.

Generated by immunoSEQ multiplex PCR, the TCRdb table keeps only in-frame clones and is missing some. Of 25,000 to 30,000 clones listed, roughly four fifths are singletons. Trimming took off 4 bases at V and 1 base at J, with 10 bases between the two ends. CDR3 size: 14 residues. Germline V gene sequence: CDR1 SGHNT, CDR2 YENEEA. This sequence was found in a man aged 50 to 60 with gastric cancer. V and J are TRBV11-3 and TRBJ2-5; D may correspond to TRBD1 or TRBD2 (5 bases each). Specimen: peripheral blood, collected from a patient treated with photon-based radiotherapy. CDR3 nucleotides: TGTGCCAGCAGCTCCCGTGGGGGCCAAGAGACCCAGTACTTC. Its translation is CASSSRGGQETQYF. Supplemented by reference TRBV11-3 and TRBJ2-5, the full variable domain reads EAGVVQSPRYKIIEKKQPVAFWCNPISGHNTLYWYLQNLGQGPELLIRYENEEAVDDSQLPKDRFSAERLKGVDSTLKIQPAELGDSAVYLCASSSRGGQETQYFGPGTRLLVL.